The rows below give T cell receptor beta chains drawn from one sample of a study of T-cell memory formation after mild COVID-19. TCRdb re-analysed the 5' RACE reads in MiXCR, keeping a single row per CDR3 protein. Altogether roughly 350,000 distinct CDR3 sequences are present, about an eighth being singletons, with the ten largest covering about 24%. Sequences were obtained from PBMCs or a T cell subset sorted from them (not recorded which). The receptors come from a man aged 18 to 30 who had mild COVID-19 (a few samples of this study predate the infection). Cell type and time point are not known. Both conserved end residues are part of each CDR3.

TRBV5-1	TRBJ1-5	CVSREGGAYNQPQHF
TRBV20-1	TRBJ2-4	CSAAGANLLAKNIQYF
TRBV12-3/TRBV12-4	TRBJ2-3	CASSSWEAQYF
TRBV6-1	TRBJ2-7	CASSGSRTAYEQYF
TRBV7-9	TRBJ2-7	CASSPGRLSYEQYF
TRBV29-1	TRBJ2-1	CSVTGTSSSEQFF
TRBV2	TRBJ1-5	CASSGGRQGEFKGDQPQHF
TRBV24-1	TRBJ2-1	CATSAGTAYNEQFF
TRBV7-9	TRBJ1-4	CASSLQGTNEKLFF
TRBV4-1	TRBJ2-5	CASSHPSAGFGKTQYF
TRBV12-3/TRBV12-4	TRBJ2-3	CASSFLDTAATQYF
TRBV30	TRBJ2-7	CAWSEQLPPSEQYF
TRBV5-6	TRBJ2-5	CASSLFGAGGRPETQYF